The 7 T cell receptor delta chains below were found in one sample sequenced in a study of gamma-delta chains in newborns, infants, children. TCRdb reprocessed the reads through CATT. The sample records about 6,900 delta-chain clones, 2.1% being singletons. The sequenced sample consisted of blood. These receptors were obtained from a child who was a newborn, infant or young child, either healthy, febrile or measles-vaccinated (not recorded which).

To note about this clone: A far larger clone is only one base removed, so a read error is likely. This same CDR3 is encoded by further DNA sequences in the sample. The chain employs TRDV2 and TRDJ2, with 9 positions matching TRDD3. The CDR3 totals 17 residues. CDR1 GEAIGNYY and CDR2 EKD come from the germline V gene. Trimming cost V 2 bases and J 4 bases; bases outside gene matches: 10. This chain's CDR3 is CACDILGDIRGTAQLFF. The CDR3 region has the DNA TGTGCCTGTGACATACTGGGGGACATCAGGGGGACAGCACAACTCTTCTTT.

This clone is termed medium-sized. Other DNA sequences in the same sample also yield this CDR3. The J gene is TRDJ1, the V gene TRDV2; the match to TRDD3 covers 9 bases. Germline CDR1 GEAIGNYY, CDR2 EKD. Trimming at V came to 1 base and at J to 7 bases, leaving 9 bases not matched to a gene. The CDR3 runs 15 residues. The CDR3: CACDTGIRPHRKLIF. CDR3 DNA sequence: TGTGCCTGTGACACGGGGATACGGCCCCATCGTAAACTCATCTTT.

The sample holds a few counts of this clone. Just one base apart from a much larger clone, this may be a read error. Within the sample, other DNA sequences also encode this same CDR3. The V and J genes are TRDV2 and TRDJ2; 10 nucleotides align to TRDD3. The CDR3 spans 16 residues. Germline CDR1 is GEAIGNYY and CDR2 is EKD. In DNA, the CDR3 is TGTGCCTGTGACACAATGGGGGATACTTTGACAGCCCAACTCTTCTTT. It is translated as CACDTMGDTLTAQLFF.

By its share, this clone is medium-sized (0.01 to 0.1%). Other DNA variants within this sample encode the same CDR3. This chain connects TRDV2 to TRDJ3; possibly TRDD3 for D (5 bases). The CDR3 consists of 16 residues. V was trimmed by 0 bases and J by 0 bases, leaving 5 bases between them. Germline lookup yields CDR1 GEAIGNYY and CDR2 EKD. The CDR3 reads CACDTLGSWDTRQMFF. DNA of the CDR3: TGTGCCTGTGACACCCTGGGCTCCTGGGACACCCGACAGATGTTTTTC.

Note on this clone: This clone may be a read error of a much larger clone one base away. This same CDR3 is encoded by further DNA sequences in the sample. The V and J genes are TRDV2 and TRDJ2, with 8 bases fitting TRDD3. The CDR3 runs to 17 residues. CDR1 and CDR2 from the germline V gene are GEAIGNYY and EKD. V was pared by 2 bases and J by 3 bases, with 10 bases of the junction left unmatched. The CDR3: CACDILGAGALTAQLFF. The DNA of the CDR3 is TGTGCCTGTGACATACTGGGGGCTGGGGCGCTGACAGCACAACTCTTCTTT.

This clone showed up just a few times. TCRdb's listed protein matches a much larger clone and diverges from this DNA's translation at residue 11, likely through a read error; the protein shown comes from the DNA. The CDR3 sequence: CACDNWGASWGTRQMFF. CDR3 bases: TGTGCCTGTGACAACTGGGGGGCCTCCTGGGGCACCCGACAGATGTTTTTC. The chain joins TRDV2 to TRDJ3; 8 bases fit TRDD3. The CDR3 has 17 residues. The germline gives CDR1 GEAIGNYY, CDR2 EKD.

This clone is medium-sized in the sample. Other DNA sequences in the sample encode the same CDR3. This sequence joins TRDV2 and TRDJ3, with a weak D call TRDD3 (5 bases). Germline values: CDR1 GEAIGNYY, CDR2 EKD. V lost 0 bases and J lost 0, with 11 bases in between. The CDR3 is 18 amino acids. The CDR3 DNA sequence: TGTGCCTGTGACACCAGGGGGCCTAGCTCCTGGGACACCCGACAGATGTTTTTC. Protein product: CACDTRGPSSWDTRQMFF.